A selection of T cell receptor beta chains follows, all from one sample in a study of human T cells and chemical hapten exposure. One entry per CDR3 protein, called by TCRdb with MiXCR from the RACE reads. The repertoire includes tens of thousands of distinct CDR3 sequences, roughly 12% of them detected once, and about 5.7% sits in the top ten. The material was whole blood, obtained in connection with sensitization to the hapten diphenylcyclopropenone (DPC). The receptors derive from a young woman with alopecia areata. Some clones in this sample may be carry-over from other donors' samples. CDR3s leave out the opening cysteine and the closing phenylalanine or tryptophan. Each record gives: CDR3 protein, J gene, V gene, D gene, clone size. The D gene is left open where the match is weak. Clone size is given for some rows only: seen once, a few or many times, or a class if the clone is expanded.

ASSLKKTQY,TRBJ2-5,TRBV6-2/TRBV6-3,NA,many
ASSFLSYEQY,TRBJ2-7,TRBV28,NA,NA
SARERNVTGGQGYT,TRBJ1-2,TRBV20-1,TRBD1,few
ASSPQGPRGNNEQF,TRBJ2-1,TRBV18,NA,many
ASSLRWETQY,TRBJ2-5,TRBV7-2,NA,few
ASSEALGRIYGYT,TRBJ1-2,TRBV6-1,NA,NA
ASSSTDTQY,TRBJ2-3,TRBV7-9,NA,NA
SARETSGYSYEQY,TRBJ2-7,TRBV20-1,TRBD2,few
ARTPPVEARFGQANEKLF,TRBJ1-4,TRBV5-3,TRBD1,NA
SARRPAGTEAF,TRBJ1-1,TRBV20-1,NA,NA
ASSQEYTSVT,TRBJ1-2,TRBV14,NA,many
ASSQEGTRRSYNEQF,TRBJ2-1,TRBV4-3,TRBD2,many
ASSLPRPDRVQETQY,TRBJ2-5,TRBV5-5,TRBD1,many
ASSPPGGPNTGELF,TRBJ2-2,TRBV4-2,TRBD2,NA
ASSQDGTAFSGNTIY,TRBJ1-3,TRBV4-3,NA,many
SARLAGRSNTEAF,TRBJ1-1,TRBV20-1,NA,NA
ASSARTAPGEQY,TRBJ2-7,TRBV9,NA,many
ASTLSGSNQPQH,TRBJ1-5,TRBV2,NA,few
ASSLLSGGVNEQF,TRBJ2-1,TRBV7-3,NA,few
ATKTGDSYNEQF,TRBJ2-1,TRBV15,TRBD1,NA
SVGLGGTGEQF,TRBJ2-1,TRBV29-1,TRBD1,many
ASSQDPEKDTQY,TRBJ2-3,TRBV6-5,NA,NA
ASSLASAGEPLEYNEQF,TRBJ2-1,TRBV7-6,TRBD2,many
ASSLGGLEQY,TRBJ2-7,TRBV28,NA,few
ASNHPGGSPSQH,TRBJ1-5,TRBV19,TRBD1,few
ASSYSLAGGTDTQY,TRBJ2-3,TRBV6-2/TRBV6-3,TRBD2,NA
ASSLDGGAPLRREQF,TRBJ2-1,TRBV5-6,NA,many
ASSSTSANTGELF,TRBJ2-2,TRBV7-3,NA,many
ASSPGTGSEQY,TRBJ2-7,TRBV10-2,TRBD1,few
ASSSKLGSGFYNEQF,TRBJ2-1,TRBV12-3/TRBV12-4,NA,few
ASSHNPDPAREQY,TRBJ2-7,TRBV3-1,NA,NA